The clone carrying this T cell receptor beta chain was observed once. Its antigen is unknown. The sample is drawn from a study of a mutant IDH1 vaccine in newly diagnosed glioma. The wider study: With temozolomide cycles, or 4-6 weeks after radiotherapy alone, vaccination was started.

Time point of the sample: week 35, safety follow-up. Every single dose of the vaccine, 300 ug of mutant IDH1 20-mer peptide, came with topical imiquimod. Generated by immunoSEQ multiplex PCR, the TCRdb table keeps only in-frame clones and is missing some. In the table there are 55,000 to 65,000 clones, around 80% of which are singletons. The germline CDR1 and CDR2 sequences are MDHEN and SYDVKM. The V gene lost 1 base and the J gene lost 4 bases, with 10 bases spanning the gap. This CDR3 is built from 14 residues. The sequences come from PBMCs, collected from a glioma patient whose treatment included an IDH1 peptide vaccine. The TCR comes from a man aged 25 to 40 with glioma. This chain links TRBV28 with TRBJ1-2; D gene unclear. The CDR3 reads CASSLFAASYGYTF. CDR3 coding DNA: TGTGCCAGCAGTTTATTTGCAGCCAGCTATGGCTACACCTTC.